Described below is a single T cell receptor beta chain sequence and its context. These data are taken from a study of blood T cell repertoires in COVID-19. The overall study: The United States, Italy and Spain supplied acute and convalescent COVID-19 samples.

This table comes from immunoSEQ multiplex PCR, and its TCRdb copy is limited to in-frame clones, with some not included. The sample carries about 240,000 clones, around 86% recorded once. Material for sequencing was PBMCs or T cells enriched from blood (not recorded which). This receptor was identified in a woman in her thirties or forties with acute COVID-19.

In nucleotides, the CDR3 is TGTGCCAGCAAAACGGACACAATACTCCTCCACTTT. Protein sequence: CASKTDTILLHF. The chain joins TRBV2 to TRBJ1-6; tentative D call: TRBD1 (5 bases). Trimming removed 7 bases at V and 15 bases at J, with 16 bases between. Germline V gene sequence: CDR1 SNHLY, CDR2 FYNNEI. The CDR3 has 12 residues.